This T cell receptor beta chain came from a study of T cell responses to AZD1222 COVID-19 vaccine. Germline CDR1 and CDR2: LNHNV and YYDKDF (reference sequence). The CDR3 totals 14 residues. V lost 0 bases and J lost 7, with 12 bases in between. Produced via immunoSEQ multiplex PCR; TCRdb's table is partial and in-frame only. The table includes about 130,000 clones, roughly 92% detected once. Study-wide points: Seropositive at baseline were only five or six AZD1222 recipients.

For this clone: What it recognizes is unknown.

The sample in question was peripheral blood, obtained on day 0 of AZD1222 vaccination. This TCR came from an adult in good health. The rearrangement joins TRBV15 to TRBJ1-1; TRBD1 might be the D (6 bases). The CDR3 reads CATSRDPRTDEAFF. CDR3 sequence (DNA): TGTGCCACCAGCAGAGATCCCCGGACAGATGAAGCTTTCTTT.